Listed below are T cell receptor beta chains from one sample, sequenced in a study of regulatory T cells in long-lasting Graves disease. One entry per CDR3 protein, called by TCRdb with MiXCR from the multiplex PCR reads. This table holds around 320,000 distinct CDR3 sequences, approximately 15% found once. The data were also submitted as part of a second study, on T cells in Graves' hyperthyroidism and ophthalmopathy.

The sequencing here drew on peripheral blood mononuclear cells (PBMCs), taken at new diagnosis, from a patient treated with antithyroid drugs. These receptors all stem from a man aged 35-49 years with Graves disease. CDR3s include the opening cysteine and the closing phenylalanine or tryptophan. D genes are given only for firm matches. A row's size may be missing; if present it is once, few, many or a size class.

D gene	V gene	J gene	clone size	CDR3 DNA	CDR3 protein
NA	TRBV28	TRBJ2-5	many	TGTGCCAGCAGTGAGGTGAGAGGGATTGAAGAGACCCAGTACTTC	CASSEVRGIEETQYF
NA	TRBV28	TRBJ1-3	many	TGTGCCAGCAGTTTAGGGGAGAATGGAAACACCATATATTTT	CASSLGENGNTIYF
NA	TRBV6-2/TRBV6-3	TRBJ1-1	many	TGTGCCAGCAGTTACGGCGCAGGGGAAGCTTTCTTT	CASSYGAGEAFF
TRBD2	TRBV3-1	TRBJ2-3	many	TGTGCCAGCAGCCGAGGCCGCGGGGGGGCCACAGATACGCAGTATTTT	CASSRGRGGATDTQYF
NA	TRBV11-3	TRBJ1-1	few	TGTGCCAGCAGCTCCCGGTACACTGAAGCTTTCTTT	CASSSRYTEAFF
NA	TRBV19	TRBJ1-1	NA	TGTGCCAGTAGTACCAGGGAGAACACTGAAGCTTTCTTT	CASSTRENTEAFF
TRBD2	TRBV20-1	TRBJ2-1	NA	TGCAGTGCTACCCCATGGCGGGGGGACTACAATGAGCAGTTCTTC	CSATPWRGDYNEQFF
NA	TRBV6-4	TRBJ2-3	many	TGTGCCAGCAGTGACGGAGAAGCTAGCACAGATACGCAGTATTTT	CASSDGEASTDTQYF
TRBD2	TRBV6-1	TRBJ2-3	NA	TGTGCCAGCAGTCCCCCGCGGCTAGCGGAAATCACAGATACGCAGTATTTT	CASSPPRLAEITDTQYF
NA	TRBV5-1	TRBJ1-1	few	TGCGCCAGCAGCTTGGTGGGGCCTCAGGAAGCTTTCTTT	CASSLVGPQEAFF
NA	TRBV2	TRBJ2-5	few	TGTGCCAGCAATCGACAGATACAAGAGACCCAGTACTTC	CASNRQIQETQYF
NA	TRBV29-1	TRBJ2-7	many	TGCAGCGTTTCCCCGGACCCATGGTACGAGCAGTACTTC	CSVSPDPWYEQYF
NA	TRBV3-1	TRBJ1-2	many	TGTGCCAGCAGCCGTCACGAGACTTATGGCTACACCTTC	CASSRHETYGYTF
NA	TRBV27	TRBJ2-1	NA	TGTGCCAGCAGTTTGGAGACCGATCTAAATGAGCAGTTCTTC	CASSLETDLNEQFF
NA	TRBV4-3	TRBJ2-7	NA	TGCGCCAGCAGCCAACTACCGGGTCCCTACGAGCAGTACTTC	CASSQLPGPYEQYF
NA	TRBV28	TRBJ2-7	many	TGTGCCAGCAGTGAGCTCGTCGGACAATACTACGAGCAGTACTTC	CASSELVGQYYEQYF
NA	TRBV11-2	TRBJ2-3	many	TGTGCCACCAGAGGGGGAGATACGCAGTATTTT	CATRGGDTQYF
NA	TRBV7-2	TRBJ2-5	many	TGTGCCAGCAGCCCCCCCAGCGTGGAGACCCAGTACTTC	CASSPPSVETQYF
NA	TRBV20-1	TRBJ1-2	NA	TGCAGTGCTTCCCAGTCACCGGGGCCGCGGAGTTATGGCTACACCTTC	CSASQSPGPRSYGYTF
NA	TRBV27	TRBJ2-1	many	TGTGCCAGCAGCCCTAACCTACTAGGTGGCCGGCAGTTCTTC	CASSPNLLGGRQFF
NA	TRBV5-4	TRBJ2-5	NA	TGTGCCAGCAGCTTGAGCTTTCAGGGGATGGAGACCCAGTACTTC	CASSLSFQGMETQYF
TRBD1	TRBV4-2	TRBJ2-5	NA	TGTGCCAGCAGCCGTGGACAGGGTACCGAGACCCAGTACTTC	CASSRGQGTETQYF
NA	TRBV5-4	TRBJ2-7	few	TGTGCCAGCAGCCCGACAGGTATGAGTTACGAGCAGTACTTC	CASSPTGMSYEQYF
NA	TRBV3-1	TRBJ1-1	few	TGTGCCAGCAGCCAAGATCGGCCAGTGGGATACACTGAAGCTTTCTTT	CASSQDRPVGYTEAFF
TRBD2	TRBV20-1	TRBJ2-3	few	TGCAGTGCTAGAGATATATGGGAGGGAGGCCCAGATACGCAGTATTTT	CSARDIWEGGPDTQYF
NA	TRBV20-1	TRBJ1-5	NA	TGCAGTGCTAGAGATGGGATTCAGCCCCAGCATTTT	CSARDGIQPQHF
NA	TRBV6-1	TRBJ1-2	many	TGTGCCAGCAGTGAAGCGGACAGCCACTATGGCTACACCTTC	CASSEADSHYGYTF
TRBD1	TRBV6-2/TRBV6-3	TRBJ1-2	NA	TGTGCCAGCAGTTTGTCCGGGACAGGGGACTATGGCTACACCTTC	CASSLSGTGDYGYTF
NA	TRBV12-3/TRBV12-4	TRBJ2-1	NA	TGTGCCAGCAGTTTGGGCCCGGCGACCTACAATGAGCAGTTCTTC	CASSLGPATYNEQFF
NA	TRBV4-1	TRBJ2-3	NA	TGCGCCAGCAGCCACCTCCGGTGGGGGTTACCGACCGAAATCACAGATACGCAGTATTTT	CASSHLRWGLPTEITDTQYF
NA	TRBV20-1	TRBJ1-5	few	TGCAGTGCTAGGGCGTCAGGCAATCAGCCCCAGCATTTT	CSARASGNQPQHF
NA	TRBV30	TRBJ2-7	many	TGTGCCTGGAGTGTACATGGACTTAAGGAGGAGTACTTC	CAWSVHGLKEEYF
TRBD2	TRBV6-1	TRBJ2-7	few	TGTGCCAGCACCTTTACTAGCGGGGGCAGCCAATCCTACGAGCAGTACTTC	CASTFTSGGSQSYEQYF
NA	TRBV9	TRBJ1-1	NA	TGTGCCAGCAGCCCAACCAGTCCAGGGGCGTACACTGAAGCTTTCTTT	CASSPTSPGAYTEAFF
NA	TRBV6-2/TRBV6-3	TRBJ2-2	many	TGTGCCAGCAGTTATTCAACTCAGGGACGGAGCGGGGAGCTGTTTTTT	CASSYSTQGRSGELFF
NA	TRBV28	TRBJ2-7	many	TGTGCCAGCAGTTTAAGAGGGTTCGAGCAGTACTTC	CASSLRGFEQYF
NA	TRBV5-1	TRBJ2-7	many	TGCGCCAGCAGCCGGCGACAGGAAACATACGAGCAGTACTTC	CASSRRQETYEQYF
NA	TRBV5-4	TRBJ2-7	few	TGTGCCAGCAGCTTGGGCCCGGGACTCACCTACTACGAGCAGTACTTC	CASSLGPGLTYYEQYF
TRBD2	TRBV7-8	TRBJ2-4	few	TGTGCCAGCAGCTTTGGTCGACTAGCGGGGGTGGGCACTCAGTACTTC	CASSFGRLAGVGTQYF
NA	TRBV2	TRBJ1-5	many	TGTGCCAGCAGTCCTACAGGGCGTTTTGAGCCCCAGCATTTT	CASSPTGRFEPQHF
TRBD2	TRBV30	TRBJ2-7	many	TGTGCCTGGAGTGTAAGTCGGGGGGGCCCCCTCTTCTACGAGCAGTACTTC	CAWSVSRGGPLFYEQYF
NA	TRBV7-2	TRBJ2-7	many	TGTGCCAGCAGCCTACCAGGACATTCCCGAGCCTACGAGCAGTACTTC	CASSLPGHSRAYEQYF